The clone carrying this TCR beta chain showed up just a few times. TCRdb keeps only in-frame clones here, not all; method: immunoSEQ multiplex PCR. The table has 10,000 to 15,000 clones, around 76% seen once. The germline gives CDR1 SNHLY, CDR2 FYNNEI. The CDR3 is 17 amino acids. V lost 1 base to trimming and J lost 1 base, with 15 bases between them. This sample was included in a study of OX40 agonist ivuxolimab in advanced cancers. V and J are TRBV2 and TRBJ2-3, with D possibly being TRBD2 (5 bases). The material was CD4+ or CD8+ T cells sorted from blood, obtained in a trial of the OX40 agonist ivuxolimab. The TCR was taken from an adult with an advanced solid tumor such as melanoma, head and neck, liver or kidney cancer. The CDR3 loop is CASSEEEEETGTDTQYF. DNA of the CDR3: TGTGCCAGCAGTGAAGAGGAGGAGGAGACGGGCACAGATACGCAGTATTTT.